This T cell receptor (beta chain) was profiled in a study of blood T cell repertoires in COVID-19. Looking at the study overall: T cells, B-cell-depleted T cells, or PBMCs provided the cDNA or gDNA that served as material.

Assay used: immunoSEQ multiplex PCR; TCRdb lists only in-frame clones, some missing. The data contain around 400,000 clones, approximately 90% of them seen just once; the ten biggest clones take up around 1.5%. The length of the CDR3 is 14 residues. CDR1 is SQVTM, CDR2 ANQGSEA, per germline. Trimming stripped 6 bases from V and 9 bases from J, with 18 bases between. Participant reports of clinical history set cohort assignment. This clonotype was sampled from a young woman who had been exposed to COVID-19. The sequencing sample was made of PBMCs or T cells enriched from blood (not recorded which). The chain recombines TRBV29-1 with TRBJ1-6, with a possible D match to TRBD1 (5 bases). The CDR3: CSVRTGGETSPLHF. The CDR3 nucleotides are TGCAGCGTGCGGACGGGGGGGGAAACTTCACCCCTCCACTTT.